Sequencing of this TCR beta chain was carried out in a study of technical replicates of blood from a few donors. Sequenced by immunoSEQ multiplex PCR; TCRdb stores in-frame clones only, minus some. There are more than 80,000 clones in the sample; just under 95% occur only once, and 0.34% lies in the top ten. The TCR sequence derives from a human donor in good health. The sample comprised T cells isolated from PBMCs.

CDR3: CASSYEGPSGNTIYF. As DNA, the CDR3 is TGTGCCAGCAGTTACGAGGGTCCCTCTGGAAACACCATATATTTT. V is TRBV6-5 and J is TRBJ1-3, with D unclear. Germline CDR1 and CDR2: MNHEY and SVGAGI. Trimming removed 2 bases at V and 0 bases at J, with 8 bases between. This CDR3 is built from 15 residues.